One and the same sample provided the 29 T cell receptor beta chains below, sequenced in a study of human T cells and chemical hapten exposure. Time point reported: patch test 2, 6 weeks after DPC sensitization. Treatment specified: therapeutic diphenylcyclopropenone sensitization with weekly scalp DPC. TCRdb analysed the RACE reads with MiXCR anew, one entry per CDR3 protein. The sample shows 75,000 to 90,000 distinct CDR3 sequences, about 10% of them seen only once. The material was whole blood, obtained in connection with sensitization to the hapten diphenylcyclopropenone (DPC). These receptor sequences come from a woman aged 50 to 60 with alopecia areata. Some clones in this sample may be carry-over from other donors' samples.

The chain has TRBV5-1 and TRBJ1-2; 9 positions agree with TRBD1. Germline CDR1 reads SGHRS; CDR2 reads YFSETQ. With 3 bases clipped from V and 8 bases from J, the junction kept 14 bases outside the gene matches. The CDR3 is 16 residues long. CDR3 protein: CASSSITSGTGYGYTF. The CDR3 region has the DNA TGCGCCAGCAGCTCTATCACCTCAGGGACAGGGTACGGCTACACCTTC.

V gene TRBV6-6 combines with J gene TRBJ2-3, with 7 bases matching TRBD1. Germline loops: CDR1 MNHNY, CDR2 SVGAGI (reference sequence). The J segment lost 2 bases and the V segment lost 7 bases, leaving 12 bases of the junction unmatched. The CDR3 sequence is 16 residues long. The CDR3 protein is CASKPYGDSHTDTQYF. As DNA, the CDR3 is TGTGCCAGCAAACCCTATGGGGACAGCCACACAGATACGCAGTATTTT.

This clonotype came up a few times. For the CDR3, the DNA is TGTGCCAGTAACGTCTACGGGGGGCCCCAGCATTTT. Protein product: CASNVYGGPQHF. The chain links TRBV19 to TRBJ1-5, with a possible D match to TRBD1 (5 bases). This CDR3 has 12 amino acids. Trimming took off 7 bases at V and 9 bases at J, with 13 bases between the two ends. Germline V gene data show CDR1 as LNHDA and CDR2 as SQIVND (reference sequence). Full variable domain (rest looked up from reference TRBV19 and TRBJ1-5): DGGITQSPKYLFRKEGQNVTLSCEQNLNHDAMYWYRQDPGQGLRLIYYSQIVNDFQKGDIAEGYSVSREKKESFPLTVTSAQKNPTAFYLCASNVYGGPQHFGDGTRLSIL.

The genes are TRBV5-5 and TRBJ1-5; TRBD1 aligns across 8 bases. Losses at the gene ends were 0 bases for V and 0 bases for J; bases not matched to a gene: 8. The germline CDR1 and CDR2 sequences are SGHKS and YYEKEE (reference sequence). The CDR3 covers 18 residues. The CDR3 DNA sequence: TGTGCCAGCAGCTTGGGACAGGGGTTGGCAAATAGCAATCAGCCCCAGCATTTT. This sequence encodes CASSLGQGLANSNQPQHF.

This clonotype was counted many times. The CDR3 sequence is CASNHRDRFSYEQYF. As DNA, the CDR3 is TGCGCCAGCAACCACCGGGACAGATTTTCCTACGAGCAGTACTTC. V is TRBV5-1 and J is TRBJ2-7; 7 nucleotides line up with TRBD1. Looked up from germline, CDR1 is SGHRS and CDR2 is YFSETQ. Trimming took 6 bases from V and 1 from J; bases not matched to a gene: 10. The CDR3 spans 15 residues.

The sample holds many counts of this clonotype. The rearrangement links TRBV7-9 to TRBJ2-7; the D gene is possibly TRBD2 (6 bases). CDR1 is SEHNR, CDR2 FQNEAQ, per germline (reference sequence). The V and J ends lost 5 bases and 2 bases respectively, with 13 bases between them. The CDR3 contains 14 residues. The CDR3 is CASSPGTGTYEQYF. CDR3 in DNA: TGTGCCAGCAGCCCCGGGACTGGCACCTACGAGCAGTACTTC.

This clonotype was seen many times. The chain couples TRBV7-2 to TRBJ2-2; D assignment may be TRBD1 or TRBD2 (6 bases each). The germline V gene has CDR1 SGHTA and CDR2 FQGNSA. The CDR3 totals 15 residues. Between the trimmed V and J ends, which lost 6 bases and 5 bases, there was a span of 16 bases. DNA of the CDR3: TGTGCCAGCAGGACAGTGGGGGGCGGAACCGGGGAGCTGTTTTTT. As protein: CASRTVGGGTGELFF.

The chain couples TRBV11-2 to TRBJ2-1; a weak D match, TRBD2 (5 bases). There are 15 residues in the CDR3. V dropped 0 bases and J dropped 10 bases, with 16 bases sitting between them. Germline lookup yields CDR1 SGHAT and CDR2 FQNNGV. CDR3 residues: CASSLDLGEADEQFF. DNA of the CDR3: TGTGCCAGCAGCTTAGATCTGGGCGAAGCGGACGAGCAGTTCTTC.

This clonotype occurred many times. The V call is TRBV6-1, the J call TRBJ2-2; 11 bases map to TRBD2. The trim removed 6 bases at V and 5 bases at J, leaving 8 bases unmatched. Germline CDR1 and CDR2: MNHNS and SASEGT. The CDR3 is 16 residues long. The chain's CDR3 is CASRLAGVGATGELFF. CDR3 in DNA: TGTGCCAGCAGACTAGCGGGAGTAGGAGCTACCGGGGAGCTGTTTTTT.

This clonotype was seen repeatedly, ten times or more. The chain's CDR3 is CSVYGTDESGNTIYF. The CDR3 DNA reads as TGCAGCGTTTACGGGACAGACGAATCTGGAAACACCATATATTTT. V and J are TRBV29-1 and TRBJ1-3; the match to TRBD1 covers 7 bases. Per the germline V gene, CDR1 is SQVTM and CDR2 is ANQGSEA. The CDR3 is 15 residues long. The trim removed 5 bases at V and 1 base at J, leaving 8 bases unmatched.

V gene TRBV5-6 combines with J gene TRBJ1-2; D is uncertain. The germline V gene has CDR1 SGHDT and CDR2 YYEEEE. Deletions cut 3 bases from V and 1 base from J, with 7 bases between. This CDR3 has 13 residues. The CDR3 is CASSSSVNYGYTF. DNA for the CDR3: TGTGCCAGCAGCTCCTCTGTTAACTATGGCTACACCTTC.

This clonotype was found a few times. The gene calls are TRBV12-3 or TRBV12-4 and TRBJ2-6; D is unclear. The CDR3 extends over 14 amino acids. Trimming stripped 1 base from V and 7 bases from J, with 8 bases between. CDR3 in DNA: TGTGCCAGCAGTTTAGTAGTTGGAGCCAACGTCCTGACTTTC. It encodes CASSLVVGANVLTF.

The J gene is TRBJ1-2, the V gene TRBV4-3; 7 nucleotides align to TRBD1. The trim removed 1 base at V and 3 bases at J, leaving 8 bases unmatched. This CDR3 is built from 16 residues. CDR1 is LGHNA and CDR2 is YSLEER in the germline V gene. The CDR3 DNA reads TGCGCCAGCAGCCAAGGGGTACAGGGGATTTACTATGGCTACACCTTC. Protein product: CASSQGVQGIYYGYTF.

This clonotype has a handful of counts. The chain joins TRBV19 to TRBJ2-2; D not certain. The CDR3 has 14 amino acids. V lost 5 bases, J lost 3 bases, and 10 bases lay in between. CDR1 and CDR2 (germline): LNHDA, SQIVND (reference sequence). CDR3 protein: CASSSHSDTGELFF. DNA for the CDR3: TGTGCCAGTAGTTCGCACAGTGACACCGGGGAGCTGTTTTTT. The variable domain in full, completed from reference TRBV19 and TRBJ2-2, reads DGGITQSPKYLFRKEGQNVTLSCEQNLNHDAMYWYRQDPGQGLRLIYYSQIVNDFQKGDIAEGYSVSREKKESFPLTVTSAQKNPTAFYLCASSSHSDTGELFFGEGSRLTVL.

The chain employs TRBV20-1 and TRBJ2-1, with D tentatively TRBD2 (5 bases). V lost 6 bases to trimming and J lost 4 bases, with 13 bases between them. Germline V gene lookup returns CDR1 DFQATT and CDR2 SNEGSKA (reference sequence). This CDR3 region has 13 residues. The CDR3 here is CSALLGWYNEQFF. CDR3 sequence (DNA): TGCAGTGCACTACTAGGGTGGTACAATGAGCAGTTCTTC.

The chain couples TRBV20-1 to TRBJ2-7; D uncertain. The ends were cut back, 6 bases at V and 7 bases at J, with 13 bases in the middle. CDR1 is DFQATT and CDR2 is SNEGSKA in the germline V gene (reference sequence). The CDR3 runs 11 residues. The CDR3 spells CSARLSAEQYF. CDR3 sequence (DNA): TGCAGTGCCCGCCTGAGTGCGGAGCAGTACTTC.

This clonotype occurred a few times. V gene TRBV30 combines with J gene TRBJ2-4; 8 bases are shared with TRBD2. CDR3 length equals 12 residues. The V gene end was trimmed by 5 bases and the J gene end by 7 bases; junction bases not matched to a gene: 4. Germline lookup yields CDR1 GTSNPN and CDR2 SVGIG (reference sequence). This CDR3 reads CAWGTRSNIQYF. The CDR3 nucleotides are TGTGCCTGGGGGACTAGGTCGAACATTCAGTACTTC. Based on the CDR3 plus reference TRBV30 and TRBJ2-4, the full variable domain is SQTIHQWPATLVQPVGSPLSLECTVEGTSNPNLYWYRQAAGRGLQLLFYSVGIGQISSEVPQNLSASRPQDRQFILSSKKLLLSDSGFYLCAWGTRSNIQYFGAGTRLSVL.

The genes are TRBV7-2 and TRBJ2-5; the D gene could be TRBD1 or TRBD2 (5 bases each). The CDR3 extends over 14 amino acids. Germline CDR1 and CDR2: SGHTA and FQGNSA. Trimming removed 5 bases at V and 4 bases at J, with 14 bases between. CDR3 nucleotide sequence: TGTGCCAGCAGCGAAACGGGGCAAGGAGAGACCCAGTACTTC. Its protein product is CASSETGQGETQYF. Full variable domain (remainder filled in from reference TRBV7-2 and TRBJ2-5): GAGVSQSPSNKVTEKGKDVELRCDPISGHTALYWYRQSLGQGLEFLIYFQGNSAPDKSGLPSDRFSAERTGGSVSTLTIQRTQQEDSAVYLCASSETGQGETQYFGPGTRLLVL.

The chain is built from TRBV4-3 and TRBJ2-7; tentatively, D is TRBD1 (5 bases). This CDR3 is 14 amino acids long. Looked up from germline, CDR1 is LGHNA and CDR2 is YSLEER. V was pared by 0 bases and J by 3 bases, with 9 bases between. For the CDR3, the DNA is TGCGCCAGCAGCCAAGATCCTAGGGGCTACGAGCAGTACTTC. It yields the protein CASSQDPRGYEQYF.

This clonotype was picked up many times. This sequence joins TRBV28 and TRBJ2-7, with TRBD2 identical over 9 bases. The CDR3 contains 15 residues. V dropped 5 bases and J dropped 1; count of bases not matched to a gene: 6. The V gene's germline CDR1 is MDHEN and CDR2 SYDVKM. CDR3 nucleotides: TGTGCCAGCAGTCCCCCGACTAGCGGATCCTACGAGCAGTACTTC. Translating it yields CASSPPTSGSYEQYF. Supplemented by reference TRBV28 and TRBJ2-7, the full variable domain reads DVKVTQSSRYLVKRTGEKVFLECVQDMDHENMFWYRQDPGLGLRLIYFSYDVKMKEKGDIPEGYSVSREKKERFSLILESASTNQTSMYLCASSPPTSGSYEQYFGPGTRLTVT.

Ten or more counts support this clonotype. J is TRBJ2-3 and V is TRBV27; tentative D call: TRBD1 (6 bases). V lost 5 bases, J lost 2 bases, and 17 bases lay in between. The CDR3 is 16 amino acids. The germline V gene encodes CDR1 MNHEY and CDR2 SMNVEV (reference sequence). The DNA of the CDR3 is TGTGCCAGCAGTAAGGACAGCCTCCCTATCACAGATACGCAGTATTTT. Encoded protein: CASSKDSLPITDTQYF.

The J gene is TRBJ1-2, the V gene TRBV30; TRBD1 is a possible D gene (6 bases). CDR3 length: 15 amino acids. Germline CDR1 is GTSNPN and CDR2 is SVGIG (reference sequence). Trimming shortened V by 1 base and J by 4 bases, and 16 bases separated the two germline ends. The CDR3: CAWSAERDTIYGYTF. The CDR3 DNA follows: TGTGCCTGGAGTGCCGAACGGGACACCATCTATGGCTACACCTTC.

This clonotype was seen only a few times. This CDR3 is CSVEPGQGVHEQFF. The CDR3 DNA follows: TGCAGCGTTGAACCCGGACAGGGAGTTCATGAGCAGTTCTTC. This chain connects TRBV29-1 to TRBJ2-1; TRBD1 matches 8 bases. V gave up 2 bases and J gave up 8 bases; unmatched junction bases: 8. In germline, CDR1 is SQVTM, CDR2 ANQGSEA. The CDR3 runs 14 residues.

The table lists this clonotype with many counts. The CDR3 DNA is TGTGCCAGCAGCAGAGACGTCAGCCCACGGTATGGCTACACCTTC. Translated: CASSRDVSPRYGYTF. This chain joins TRBV9 and TRBJ1-2; D unresolved. The CDR3 contains 15 residues. The ends were cut back, 4 bases at V and 5 bases at J, with 18 bases in the middle. The germline V gene has CDR1 SGDLS and CDR2 YYNGEE.

This clonotype was detected only a few times. The chain recombines TRBV6-2 or TRBV6-3 with TRBJ2-1; TRBD1 aligns across 7 bases. The germline CDR1 and CDR2 sequences are MNHEY and SVGEGT. The CDR3 length is 15 residues. V shed 3 bases and J 6 bases; nucleotides not matched to a gene: 8. CDR3 region: CASSYWDRRLNEQFF. In DNA form, the CDR3 reads TGTGCCAGCAGTTATTGGGACAGAAGGCTCAATGAGCAGTTCTTC.

This clonotype was counted a few times. The J gene is TRBJ1-2, the V gene TRBV6-1; D possibly corresponds to TRBD1 (6 bases). With 6 bases removed from V and 1 base from J, the gap between germline ends came to 9 bases. CDR3 size: 13 residues. Germline V lookup: CDR1 MNHNS, CDR2 SASEGT. CDR3 sequence reads: CASRHRDNYGYTF. CDR3 nucleotide sequence: TGTGCCAGCAGGCACAGGGATAACTATGGCTACACCTTC.

The chain is built from TRBV5-6 and TRBJ1-5; D gene unclear. This CDR3 is 14 amino acids long. Between the trimmed V and J ends, which lost 0 bases and 4 bases, there was a span of 8 bases. Germline-derived CDR1 and CDR2 are SGHDT and YYEEEE. The DNA for the CDR3 is TGTGCCAGCAGCTTGGGGATACAAAATCAGCCCCAGCATTTT. It translates to CASSLGIQNQPQHF. The variable domain in full, completed from reference TRBV5-6 and TRBJ1-5, reads DAGVTQSPTHLIKTRGQQVTLRCSPKSGHDTVSWYQQALGQGPQFIFQYYEEEERQRGNFPDRFSGHQFPNYSSELNVNALLLGDSALYLCASSLGIQNQPQHFGDGTRLSIL.

This clonotype has at least ten counts. The chain uses TRBV6-1 and TRBJ2-1; 7 bases line up with TRBD1. CDR1 MNHNS and CDR2 SASEGT come from the germline V gene. V lost 4 bases to trimming and J lost 7 bases; unmatched junction nucleotides: 13. This CDR3 comprises 16 residues. DNA of the CDR3: TGTGCCAGCAGTGGTAACAGGGGCGAGAGGGATAATGAGCAGTTCTTC. Protein sequence: CASSGNRGERDNEQFF.

The J gene is TRBJ2-4, the V gene TRBV20-1; weak D call: TRBD2 (6 bases). Germline V gives CDR1 DFQATT, CDR2 SNEGSKA (reference sequence). CDR3 length: 16 amino acids. Deletions cut 3 bases from V and 0 bases from J, with 15 bases between. The CDR3 nucleotides read TGCAGTGCTAGTATCCCCCGGGGACTAGCCAAAAACATTCAGTACTTC. Translation gives CSASIPRGLAKNIQYF.